This T cell receptor beta chain comes out of a study of blood T cell repertoires in COVID-19. Method: immunoSEQ multiplex PCR; TCRdb's copy keeps in-frame clones and lacks some. Among 310,000 or so clones listed, around 85% were seen once. The origin of this receptor is a young woman who had recovered from COVID-19. The sequenced material came from peripheral blood.

Here the CDR3 DNA reads TGTGCCAGCAGCCGAGCGTTAAGCTCCTACGAGCAGTACTTC. Its translation: CASSRALSSYEQYF. This chain connects TRBV14 to TRBJ2-7; no definite D call. The CDR3 totals 14 residues. CDR1 SGHDN and CDR2 FVKESK come from the germline V gene. Between the trimmed V and J ends, which lost 4 bases and 0 bases, there was a span of 10 bases.